This T cell receptor beta chain was documented in a study of T cells in narcolepsy. The table came from immunoSEQ multiplex PCR; TCRdb's copy has only in-frame clones and leaves some out. The repertoire holds around 20,000 clones, with about 90% as singletons. Regarding the study as a whole: Reportedly, autoreactive clonotypes were serially detected in patients' blood but not controls'.

This clone was found once. What it binds is unknown. The germline gene is not matched at one end of the junction; a read error may be the cause. The CDR3 consists of 16 residues. The germline gives CDR1 MGHDK, CDR2 SYGVNS. The receptor's source is a human donor with narcolepsy. Sequencing used CD45RA- memory CD4+ T cells from PBMCs. The J gene is TRBJ1-2, the V gene TRBV25-1; D might be TRBD1 (5 bases). The CDR3 is CASNEYGTDANYGYTF. CDR3 coding DNA: TGTGCCAGCAATGAATATGGGACCGACGCTAACTATGGCTACACCTTC.